A single sample gave rise to the 6 T cell receptor beta chains below, sequenced in a study of T cell responses to AZD1222 COVID-19 vaccine. Only in-frame clones appear in the TCRdb table, and some are missing; sequencing was by immunoSEQ multiplex PCR. The sample lists roughly 120,000 clones, approximately 90% occurring once. This specimen was peripheral blood, taken on day 0 of AZD1222 vaccination. The receptor set was obtained from an adult in good health.

The chain has TRBV5-1 and TRBJ2-5; 9 bases align to TRBD2. Germline lookup yields CDR1 SGHRS and CDR2 YFSETQ. The CDR3 covers 19 residues. Unmatched junction bases numbered 12, after V lost 0 bases and J lost 0 bases. The CDR3 DNA follows: TGCGCCAGCAGCTTGGAACTAAGCGGGGGGATTTCGTACCAAGAGACCCAGTACTTC. Translated, it gives CASSLELSGGISYQETQYF.

The CDR3, as DNA: TGTGCCAGCTCACCGGACTTCAATCAGCCCCAGCATTTT. Translation: CASSPDFNQPQHF. The chain joins TRBV18 to TRBJ1-5; no reliable D call. CDR3 length: 13 residues. The V and J ends lost 3 bases and 3 bases respectively, with 6 bases between them. In germline, CDR1 is KGHSH, CDR2 LQKENI.

The V call is TRBV7-6, the J call TRBJ1-2; no clear D gene. The CDR3 sequence is 13 residues long. V was pared by 2 bases and J by 4 bases, with 8 bases between. Per germline, CDR1 SGHVS and CDR2 FNYEAQ. This chain's CDR3 is CASSLFPLYGYTF. The CDR3 region has the DNA TGTGCCAGCAGCTTATTTCCCCTCTATGGCTACACCTTC.

The V and J genes are TRBV7-9 and TRBJ1-3; D is undetermined. Germline CDR1 is SEHNR and CDR2 is FQNEAQ (reference sequence). This CDR3 has 13 residues. The V and J ends lost 3 bases and 0 bases respectively, with 3 bases between them. CDR3 region: CASSLGSGNTIYF. In DNA, the CDR3 is TGTGCCAGCAGCTTGGGCTCTGGAAACACCATATATTTT.

This chain links TRBV19 with TRBJ1-5; TRBD1 might be the D (6 bases). V was clipped by 8 bases and J by 2 bases, with 10 bases between them. The CDR3 contains 13 residues. Per the germline V gene, CDR1 is LNHDA and CDR2 is SQIVND (reference sequence). CDR3 amino acids: CASAPGGNQPQHF. The CDR3 DNA is TGTGCCAGTGCTCCAGGGGGCAATCAGCCCCAGCATTTT. Full variable domain (remainder filled in from reference TRBV19 and TRBJ1-5): DGGITQSPKYLFRKEGQNVTLSCEQNLNHDAMYWYRQDPGQGLRLIYYSQIVNDFQKGDIAEGYSVSREKKESFPLTVTSAQKNPTAFYLCASAPGGNQPQHFGDGTRLSIL.

The chain has TRBV2 and TRBJ1-5, with 7 bases matching TRBD1. The CDR3 runs to 13 residues. The junction had 3 bases not matched to a gene; V was cut back by 6 bases and J by 4 bases. Germline values: CDR1 SNHLY, CDR2 FYNNEI. The CDR3 DNA sequence: TGTGCCAGCAGAGACAGGGCGAATCAGCCCCAGCATTTT. Protein: CASRDRANQPQHF.